The clone carrying this TCR beta chain was counted many times. An equimolar mix of two oligonucleotides served as the beta constant-region primer for TRBC1 and TRBC2. TCRdb redid the calling of the UMI-ligation and nested PCR reads with MiXCR, one entry per CDR3 protein. The sample lists 70,000 to 95,000 distinct CDR3 sequences, 7% to 7.5% occurring once. Trimming cost V 6 bases and J 6 bases, with 16 bases left between them. CDR1 is DFQATT and CDR2 is SNEGSKA in the germline V gene (reference sequence). The CDR3 totals 13 residues. This sample is part of a study of naive and memory T cell subsets. The sequenced sample was central memory CD4+ T cells from blood. The source of this sequence is a human donor in good health. J is TRBJ2-3 and V is TRBV20-1; maybe TRBD2 (5 bases). The CDR3 region has the DNA TGCAGTGCCCGCGGCGAGGGCCGGGATACGCAGTATTTT. It codes for CSARGEGRDTQYF.